The entry below describes one T cell receptor (beta chain). The sample originates from a study of control samples from healthy donors and cancer patients. Assay used: immunoSEQ multiplex PCR; TCRdb lists only in-frame clones, some missing. The sample carries roughly 120,000 clones, 75% to 90% recorded once. The sequenced sample was PBMCs. The TCR was taken from a woman aged 50 to 65 with colorectal cancer.

The CDR3 nucleotides read TGTGCCAGCACCCGGGACAGGAACAATGAGCAGTTCTTC. Translated, it gives CASTRDRNNEQFF. The V gene is TRBV2, the J gene TRBJ2-1; 8 nucleotides line up with TRBD1. The V and J ends lost 7 bases and 5 bases, in that order; junction bases with no gene match: 4. CDR1 and CDR2 from the germline V gene are SNHLY and FYNNEI. CDR3 length: 13 residues. Full variable domain (missing parts from reference TRBV2 and TRBJ2-1): EPEVTQTPSHQVTQMGQEVILRCVPISNHLYFYWYRQILGQKVEFLVSFYNNEISEKSEIFDDQFSVERPDGSNFTLKIRSTKLEDSAMYFCASTRDRNNEQFFGPGTRLTVL.